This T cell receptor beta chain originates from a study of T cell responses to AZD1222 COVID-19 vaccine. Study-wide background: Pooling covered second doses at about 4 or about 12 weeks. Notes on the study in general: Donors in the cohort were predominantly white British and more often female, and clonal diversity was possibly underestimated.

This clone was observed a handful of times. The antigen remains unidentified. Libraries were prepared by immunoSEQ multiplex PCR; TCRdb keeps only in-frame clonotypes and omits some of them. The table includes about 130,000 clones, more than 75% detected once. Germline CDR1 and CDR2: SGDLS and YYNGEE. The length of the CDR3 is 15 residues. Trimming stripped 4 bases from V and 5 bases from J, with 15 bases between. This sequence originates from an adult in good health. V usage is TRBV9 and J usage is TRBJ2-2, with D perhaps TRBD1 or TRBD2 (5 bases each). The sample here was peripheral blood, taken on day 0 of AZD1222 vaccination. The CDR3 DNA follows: TGTGCCAGCAGCCTGAGAGGGGCGGGTACCGGGGAGCTGTTTTTT. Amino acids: CASSLRGAGTGELFF.